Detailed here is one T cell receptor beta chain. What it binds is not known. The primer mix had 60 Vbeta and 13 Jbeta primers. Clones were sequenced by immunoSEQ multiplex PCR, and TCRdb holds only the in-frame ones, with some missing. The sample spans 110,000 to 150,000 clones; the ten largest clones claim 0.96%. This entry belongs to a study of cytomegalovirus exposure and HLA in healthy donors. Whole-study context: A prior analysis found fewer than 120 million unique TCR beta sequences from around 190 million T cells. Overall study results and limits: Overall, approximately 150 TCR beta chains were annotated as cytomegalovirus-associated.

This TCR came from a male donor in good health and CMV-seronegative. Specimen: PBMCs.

This chain's CDR3 is CASSWTGGWVGSPLHF. In DNA, the CDR3 is TGTGCCAGCAGTTGGACAGGGGGCTGGGTTGGATCACCCCTCCACTTT. V and J are TRBV28 and TRBJ1-6, with 11 positions matching TRBD1. V shed 4 bases, J shed 10 bases, and the junction held 9 bases outside the gene matches. Per the germline V gene, CDR1 is MDHEN and CDR2 is SYDVKM. CDR3 size: 16 residues.